This T cell receptor beta chain appears in the sequencing data of a study of shared clonotypes between healthy human individuals. For each subset, genomic DNA was distributed in equal portions over several immunoSEQ plates. The method was immunoSEQ multiplex PCR; TCRdb's version includes in-frame clones alone and lacks a portion of them. The sample contains some 240,000 clones, approximately 65% of which appear only once. The CDR3 spans 15 residues. Germline assignment: CDR1 MNHEY and CDR2 SVGAGI. Unmatched junction bases numbered 6, after V lost 6 bases and J lost 1 base. The donors, all of them Caucasian adults, lived in Nashville, Tennessee.

The sequence came from a man aged 30 to 45 in good health. The sequenced material came from memory CD4+ T cells sorted from blood. Sample subset: CD45RA-negative fraction. The chain is built from TRBV6-5 and TRBJ2-5, with 9 bases identical to TRBD2. CDR3 nucleotides: TGTGCCAGCAGCATTAGCGGGAGCCCCCAAGAGACCCAGTACTTC. This gives the protein CASSISGSPQETQYF.